This T cell receptor beta chain was captured in a study of blood T cells in healthy people across ages. General study results and limits: Because donor CMV status was unknown, expanded clonotype changes were possibly confounded.

This CDR3 contains 15 residues. For the second PCR, which ran for 7 to 11 cycles, a sample-barcoded 5' primer and a J-beta primer mix were used. TCRdb re-called the 5' RACE reads with MiXCR, one entry per CDR3 protein. Among hundreds of thousands of distinct CDR3 sequences listed, about 28% were seen once. Note on this clonotype: Its antigen remains unidentified. One end of the junction is discordant with germline, which a read error may explain.

This TCR was recovered from a woman older than 75 in good health. The source material was blood. This chain uses TRBV12-3 or TRBV12-4 with TRBJ2-3, with D unclear. CDR3: CTSSSRTASTDTQYF. CDR3 in DNA: TGTACCAGCAGTTCCCGGACGGCTAGCACAGATACGCAGTATTTT.